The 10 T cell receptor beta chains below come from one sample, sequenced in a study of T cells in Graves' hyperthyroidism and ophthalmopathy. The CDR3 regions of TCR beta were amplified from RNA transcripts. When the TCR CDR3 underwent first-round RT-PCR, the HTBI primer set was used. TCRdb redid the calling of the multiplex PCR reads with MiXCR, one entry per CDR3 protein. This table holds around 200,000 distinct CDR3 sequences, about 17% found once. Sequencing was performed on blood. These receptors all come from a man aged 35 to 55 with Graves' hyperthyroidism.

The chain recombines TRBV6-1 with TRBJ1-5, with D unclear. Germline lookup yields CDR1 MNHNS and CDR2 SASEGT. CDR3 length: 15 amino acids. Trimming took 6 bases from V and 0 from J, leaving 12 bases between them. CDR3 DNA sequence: TGTGCCAGCAGCCGGACGGGAAATAGCAATCAGCCCCAGCATTTT. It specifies CASSRTGNSNQPQHF.

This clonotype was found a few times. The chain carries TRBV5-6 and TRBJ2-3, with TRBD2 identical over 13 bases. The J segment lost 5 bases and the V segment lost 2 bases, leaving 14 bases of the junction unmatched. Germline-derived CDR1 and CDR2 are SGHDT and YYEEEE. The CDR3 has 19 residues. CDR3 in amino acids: CASSFQLTLAGGLGDTQYF. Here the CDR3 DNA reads TGTGCCAGCAGCTTCCAACTAACACTAGCGGGGGGGCTAGGAGATACGCAGTATTTT.

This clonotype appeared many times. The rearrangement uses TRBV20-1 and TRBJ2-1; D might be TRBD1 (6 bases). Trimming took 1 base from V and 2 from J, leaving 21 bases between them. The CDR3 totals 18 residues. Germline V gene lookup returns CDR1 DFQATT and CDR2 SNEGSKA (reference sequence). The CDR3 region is CSARVRGSNLPTYNEQFF. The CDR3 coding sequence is TGCAGTGCTAGAGTAAGGGGGAGCAACCTCCCGACCTACAATGAGCAGTTCTTC.

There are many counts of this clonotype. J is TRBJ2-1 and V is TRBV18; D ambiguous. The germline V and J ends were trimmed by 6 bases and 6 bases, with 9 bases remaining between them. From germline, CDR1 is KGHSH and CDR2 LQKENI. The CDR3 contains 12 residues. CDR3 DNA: TGTGCCAGCTCCTCCGACCGCAATGAGCAGTTCTTC. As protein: CASSSDRNEQFF.

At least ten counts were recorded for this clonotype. CDR3 sequence reads: CATSGSTVGELFF. The CDR3 DNA reads as TGTGCCACCAGTGGCTCTACGGTCGGGGAGCTGTTTTTT. The gene calls are TRBV24-1 and TRBJ2-2, with D unclear. This CDR3 is built from 13 residues. V lost 5 bases to trimming and J lost 7 bases, with 10 bases between them. CDR1 and CDR2 (germline): KGHDR, SFDVKD.

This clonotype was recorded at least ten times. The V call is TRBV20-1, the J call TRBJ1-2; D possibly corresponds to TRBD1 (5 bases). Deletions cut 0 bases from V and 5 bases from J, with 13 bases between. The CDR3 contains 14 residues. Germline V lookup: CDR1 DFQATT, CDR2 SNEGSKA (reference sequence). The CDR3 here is CSAREGGEEYGYTF. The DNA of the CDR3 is TGCAGTGCTAGAGAGGGAGGGGAGGAATATGGCTACACCTTC.

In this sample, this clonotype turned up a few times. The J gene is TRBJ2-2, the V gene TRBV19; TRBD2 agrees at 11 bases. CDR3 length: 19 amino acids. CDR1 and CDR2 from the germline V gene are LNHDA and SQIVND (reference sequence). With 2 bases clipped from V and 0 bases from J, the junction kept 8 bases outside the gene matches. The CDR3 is CASSILRLAGPANTGELFF. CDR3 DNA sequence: TGTGCCAGTAGTATACTTAGACTAGCGGGGCCCGCGAACACCGGGGAGCTGTTTTTT.

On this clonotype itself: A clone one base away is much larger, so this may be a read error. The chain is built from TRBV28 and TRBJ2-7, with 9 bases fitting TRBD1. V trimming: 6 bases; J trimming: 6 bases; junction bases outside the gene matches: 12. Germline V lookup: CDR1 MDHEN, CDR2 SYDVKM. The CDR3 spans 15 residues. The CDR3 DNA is TGTGCCAGCAGCACCGGGGGACAGGGAGACTGCGAGCAGTACTTC. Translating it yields CASSTGGQGDCEQYF.

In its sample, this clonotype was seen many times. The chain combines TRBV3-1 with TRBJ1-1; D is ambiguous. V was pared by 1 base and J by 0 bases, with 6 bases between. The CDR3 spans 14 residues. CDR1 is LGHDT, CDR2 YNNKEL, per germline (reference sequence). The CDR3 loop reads CASSQGRMNTEAFF. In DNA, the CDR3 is TGTGCCAGCAGCCAAGGTCGGATGAACACTGAAGCTTTCTTT. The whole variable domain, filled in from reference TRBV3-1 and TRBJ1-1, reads DTAVSQTPKYLVTQMGNDKSIKCEQNLGHDTMYWYKQDSKKFLKIMFSYNNKELIINETVPNRFSPKSPDKAHLNLHINSLELGDSAVYFCASSQGRMNTEAFFGQGTRLTVV.

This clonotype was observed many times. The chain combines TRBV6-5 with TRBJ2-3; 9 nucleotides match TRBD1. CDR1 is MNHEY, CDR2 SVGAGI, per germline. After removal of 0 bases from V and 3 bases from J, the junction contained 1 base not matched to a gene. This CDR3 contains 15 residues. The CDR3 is CASSYSGTGTDTQYF. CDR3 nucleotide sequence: TGTGCCAGCAGTTACTCCGGGACAGGGACAGATACGCAGTATTTT.